This TCR beta chain derives from a study of blood T cells in healthy people across ages. The study's findings and limits: Among long-lived donors, naive CD4+ cells were more numerous and diversity higher than in aged donors.

A J-beta primer mix and a sample-barcoded 5' primer were used in a second PCR of roughly 7 to 12 cycles. TCRdb called the 5' RACE reads again in MiXCR, with one record for every CDR3 protein. The sample yields under 700,000 distinct CDR3 sequences, more than 20% seen once. The CDR3 consists of 17 residues. The V and J ends lost 2 bases and 2 bases respectively, with 16 bases between them. CDR1 MNHEY and CDR2 SVGEGT come from the germline V gene. About this clonotype itself: Its antigen remains unidentified.

This sample also appeared in a second study, on T cells of mothers and their children. From that report: All extracted RNA went into cDNA synthesis, approximately 1.5 ug per 15 ul. Within related and unrelated pairs, thymic selection shapes TCR recombination output in a similar way. Sequencing revealed no T cell clones that were persistent and microchimeric.

This sequence joins TRBV6-2 or TRBV6-3 and TRBJ1-5; tentative D call: TRBD1 (6 bases). This receptor was obtained from a boy younger than 18 in good health. The sample consisted of blood. Here the CDR3 reads CASSYRTDRSGNQPQHF. The CDR3 region has the DNA TGTGCCAGCAGTTACCGGACAGACCGCTCCGGCAATCAGCCCCAGCATTTT.